This entry lists 16 T cell receptor beta chains sequenced from one sample in a study of OX40 agonist ivuxolimab in advanced cancers. Sequencing used immunoSEQ multiplex PCR; TCRdb keeps in-frame clones, though not all of them. Of around 70,000 clones detected, 86% appear once; the ten largest clones hold 6.9%. The sample was CD4+ or CD8+ T cells sorted from blood, taken in a trial of the OX40 agonist ivuxolimab. The receptors here all came from an adult with an advanced solid tumor such as melanoma, head and neck, liver or kidney cancer.

The chain uses TRBV5-1 and TRBJ2-3; 7 positions agree with TRBD1. The CDR3 runs 14 residues. The V gene end was trimmed by 0 bases and the J gene end by 3 bases; junction bases not matched to a gene: 1. Germline V lookup: CDR1 SGHRS, CDR2 YFSETQ. CDR3 residues: CASSLARGTDTQYF. DNA of the CDR3: TGCGCCAGCAGCTTGGCCAGGGGGACAGATACGCAGTATTTT.

This chain joins TRBV2 and TRBJ1-2; D ambiguous. The CDR3 spans 14 residues. The germline CDR1 and CDR2 sequences are SNHLY and FYNNEI. Trimming removed 6 bases at V and 7 bases at J, with 18 bases between. The CDR3 spells CASRDNPATAGYTF. The CDR3 DNA follows: TGTGCCAGCAGGGATAATCCAGCCACTGCTGGCTACACCTTC.

The chain combines TRBV5-1 with TRBJ2-3, with D perhaps matching TRBD2 (5 bases). V lost 4 bases and J 5 bases, leaving 14 bases between the germline ends. The CDR3 loop spans 14 amino acids. CDR1 SGHRS and CDR2 YFSETQ come from the germline V gene. CDR3 region: CASSTGGPIDTQYF. The CDR3 DNA reads TGCGCCAGCAGCACCGGAGGCCCGATAGATACGCAGTATTTT. The full variable domain, its missing parts supplied by reference TRBV5-1 and TRBJ2-3, is KAGVTQTPRYLIKTRGQQVTLSCSPISGHRSVSWYQQTPGQGLQFLFEYFSETQRNKGNFPGRFSGRQFSNSRSEMNVSTLELGDSALYLCASSTGGPIDTQYFGPGTRLTVL.

The chain uses TRBV10-3 and TRBJ2-1; TRBD2 aligns across 12 bases. The CDR3 is 13 residues long. Per germline, CDR1 ENHRY and CDR2 SYGVKD. V lost 6 bases and J lost 7; bases outside the gene matches: 1. The CDR3 loop reads CAISGLAGNEQFF. CDR3 DNA sequence: TGTGCCATCAGCGGACTAGCGGGAAATGAGCAGTTCTTC.

The rearrangement links TRBV5-4 to TRBJ2-5; D is uncertain. With 4 bases removed from V and 5 bases from J, the gap between germline ends came to 12 bases. Germline-derived CDR1 and CDR2 are SGHNT and YYREEE (reference sequence). The CDR3 loop spans 13 amino acids. In nucleotides, the CDR3 is TGTGCCAGCAGCCCGCCGACCCAGGAGACCCAGTACTTC. Its protein product is CASSPPTQETQYF. Variable domain in full (rest from reference TRBV5-4 and TRBJ2-5): ETGVTQSPTHLIKTRGQQVTLRCSSQSGHNTVSWYQQALGQGPQFIFQYYREEENGRGNFPPRFSGLQFPNYSSELNVNALELDDSALYLCASSPPTQETQYFGPGTRLLVL.

The chain is built from TRBV27 and TRBJ1-2; the D is unclear. CDR3 length: 12 amino acids. Germline V gives CDR1 MNHEY, CDR2 SMNVEV (reference sequence). V was trimmed by 3 bases and J by 8 bases, leaving 10 bases between them. The CDR3 nucleotides are TGTGCCAGCAGTTTTAGAGGGAGCGGCTACACCTTC. Its translation is CASSFRGSGYTF.

The chain carries TRBV5-4 and TRBJ1-2; possibly TRBD1 for D (5 bases). The germline CDR1 and CDR2 sequences are SGHNT and YYREEE (reference sequence). V was pared by 2 bases and J by 3 bases, with 17 bases between. The CDR3 length is 16 residues. CDR3 DNA: TGTGCCAGCAGCTTAGGGGAGACACGCAGCTACTATGGCTACACCTTC. Residues: CASSLGETRSYYGYTF.

The gene calls are TRBV7-9 and TRBJ2-7; D is ambiguous. The CDR3 totals 11 residues. The V end lost 4 bases, the J end lost 7 bases, and 8 bases lay between the germline ends. From germline, CDR1 is SEHNR and CDR2 FQNEAQ (reference sequence). The CDR3 loop reads CASSSRSEQYF. CDR3 nucleotide sequence: TGTGCCAGCAGCTCAAGGTCGGAGCAGTACTTC.

This chain links TRBV5-5 with TRBJ1-5, with TRBD1 identical over 7 bases. The CDR3 covers 14 residues. Trimming at V came to 4 bases and at J to 8 bases, leaving 9 bases not matched to a gene. CDR1 and CDR2 from the germline V gene are SGHKS and YYEKEE (reference sequence). This chain's CDR3 is CASSLGRGEKPQHF. The CDR3 coding sequence is TGTGCCAGCAGCCTCGGCAGGGGGGAAAAGCCCCAGCATTTT.

This chain joins TRBV5-8 and TRBJ2-1; 7 bases are shared with TRBD1. The junction had 4 bases not matched to a gene; V was cut back by 4 bases and J by 9 bases. Germline-derived CDR1 and CDR2 are SGHTS and YDEGEE. CDR3 length equals 12 residues. The CDR3 DNA reads as TGTGCCAGCAGCCTGACAGGGATTGAGCAGTTCTTC. The encoded protein is CASSLTGIEQFF.

The V and J genes are TRBV6-1 and TRBJ1-5, with D perhaps matching TRBD1 (6 bases). This CDR3 has 12 amino acids. Germline V gene lookup returns CDR1 MNHNS and CDR2 SASEGT. Trimming shortened V by 6 bases and J by 4 bases, and 7 bases separated the two germline ends. Here the CDR3 reads CASRRGNQPQHF. CDR3 coding DNA: TGTGCCAGCAGGAGGGGGAATCAGCCCCAGCATTTT.

V usage is TRBV18 and J usage is TRBJ1-2, with 8 bases aligning to TRBD1. V lost 3 bases, J lost 2 bases, and 2 bases stayed unmatched. This CDR3 has 14 residues. Germline assignment: CDR1 KGHSH and CDR2 LQKENI. The CDR3 sequence is CASSPGQENYGYTF. The CDR3 coding sequence is TGTGCCAGCTCACCGGGACAGGAGAACTATGGCTACACCTTC.

The rearrangement joins TRBV5-4 to TRBJ2-5, with 8 nucleotides matching TRBD2. The CDR3 spans 14 residues. Germline CDR1 SGHNT, CDR2 YYREEE (reference sequence). Trimming cost V 1 base and J 6 bases; bases outside gene matches: 5. As DNA, the CDR3 is TGTGCCAGCAGCTTGTTAAGCGGGGGCCAGACCCAGTACTTC. The encoded protein is CASSLLSGGQTQYF.

This clone was observed a single time. The chain couples TRBV7-6 to TRBJ1-1; D remains ambiguous. Per the germline V gene, CDR1 is SGHVS and CDR2 is FNYEAQ. The V and J ends lost 5 bases and 0 bases respectively, with 7 bases between them. This CDR3 region has 13 residues. CDR3 nucleotide sequence: TGTGCCAGCAGCCCCGCTATGAACACTGAAGCTTTCTTT. Translating it yields CASSPAMNTEAFF.

J is TRBJ2-1 and V is TRBV7-2, with 8 bases identical to TRBD2. Germline V lookup: CDR1 SGHTA, CDR2 FQGNSA. The V gene end was trimmed by 3 bases and the J gene end by 4 bases; junction bases not matched to a gene: 5. The length of the CDR3 is 15 residues. The CDR3 DNA sequence: TGTGCCAGCAGCTTCGACGGGAGGGTTTACAATGAGCAGTTCTTC. Amino acid sequence: CASSFDGRVYNEQFF.

This sequence joins TRBV5-1 and TRBJ2-7; 9 bases are shared with TRBD1. Trimming took 4 bases from V and 3 from J; bases not matched to a gene: 5. The CDR3 totals 14 residues. Germline loops: CDR1 SGHRS, CDR2 YFSETQ. CDR3 sequence: CASSLGQGSYEQYF. DNA of the CDR3: TGCGCCAGCAGCCTGGGACAGGGAAGCTACGAGCAGTACTTC.